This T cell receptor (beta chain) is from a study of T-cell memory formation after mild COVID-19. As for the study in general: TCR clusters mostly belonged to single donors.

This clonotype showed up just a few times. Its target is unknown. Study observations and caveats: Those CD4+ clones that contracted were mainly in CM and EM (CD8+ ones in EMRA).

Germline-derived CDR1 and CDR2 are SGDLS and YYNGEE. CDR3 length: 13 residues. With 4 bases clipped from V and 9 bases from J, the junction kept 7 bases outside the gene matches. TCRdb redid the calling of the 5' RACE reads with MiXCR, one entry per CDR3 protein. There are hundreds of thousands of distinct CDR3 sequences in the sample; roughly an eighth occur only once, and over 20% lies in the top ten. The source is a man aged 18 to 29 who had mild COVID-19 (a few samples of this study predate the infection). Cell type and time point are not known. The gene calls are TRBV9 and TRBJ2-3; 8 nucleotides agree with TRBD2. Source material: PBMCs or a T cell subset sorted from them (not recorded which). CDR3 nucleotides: TGTGCCAGCAGCTCTTACGGGGGGGACACGCAGTATTTT. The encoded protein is CASSSYGGDTQYF.